A single sample is the source of the 15 T cell receptor beta chains below, sequenced in a study of CD4 T cells in relation to SARS-CoV-2 and coronaviruses. Only in-frame clones appear in the TCRdb table, and some are missing; sequencing was by immunoSEQ multiplex PCR. Among over 15,000 clones listed, around three quarters were seen once. The antigens these receptors bind are not known. Unexposed donor CD4+ T cells date from about 2011-2018, before the COVID-19 pandemic. Isolation of CD4+ T cells took place after around eleven days in culture. Input material: CD4+ T cells from PBMCs, cultured in vitro. All receptors derive from a human donor in good health.

This clone came up once. The chain is built from TRBV11-3 and TRBJ2-3, with a weak D call TRBD2 (6 bases). This CDR3 has 15 residues. Trimming removed 5 bases at V and 6 bases at J, with 18 bases between. Germline V lookup: CDR1 SGHNT, CDR2 YENEEA. The CDR3 nucleotides read TGTGCCAGCAGCCTCACAGCGGGCAAATGGGATACGCAGTATTTT. Its translation is CASSLTAGKWDTQYF. Combining the CDR3 with reference TRBV11-3 and TRBJ2-3 gives the whole variable domain EAGVVQSPRYKIIEKKQPVAFWCNPISGHNTLYWYLQNLGQGPELLIRYENEEAVDDSQLPKDRFSAERLKGVDSTLKIQPAELGDSAVYLCASSLTAGKWDTQYFGPGTRLTVL.

The chain carries TRBV27 and TRBJ2-2, with TRBD1 matching over 9 bases. Germline trimming cut 5 bases from V and 6 bases from J; bases unmatched to any gene: 4. Germline V gene sequence: CDR1 MNHEY, CDR2 SMNVEV (reference sequence). The CDR3 extends over 14 amino acids. The DNA of the CDR3 is TGTGCCAGCAGTCGGACAGGGGTCCCCGGGGAGCTGTTTTTT. It yields the protein CASSRTGVPGELFF.

This chain joins TRBV29-1 and TRBJ1-1; D not certain. CDR3 length: 14 residues. V was pared by 1 base and J by 5 bases, with 14 bases between. Germline CDR1 and CDR2: SQVTM and ANQGSEA. CDR3 sequence reads: CSVEGSARNTEAFF. In DNA, the CDR3 is TGCAGCGTTGAAGGCTCTGCCAGGAATACTGAAGCTTTCTTT.

The chain has TRBV5-1 and TRBJ1-4; D remains ambiguous. The CDR3 has 15 residues. Germline CDR1 is SGHRS and CDR2 is YFSETQ. Trimming removed 3 bases from V and 8 bases from J, with 17 bases in between. The CDR3 DNA is TGCGCCAGCAGCTCTTTCGGGCAAGAGGAAGAAAAACTGTTTTTT. Translated: CASSSFGQEEEKLFF.

The CDR3 DNA is TGTGCCAGCAGTGGAACTAGCGGGAGGACAGATACGCAGTATTTT. Protein: CASSGTSGRTDTQYF. The chain has TRBV28 and TRBJ2-3; 12 nucleotides agree with TRBD2. CDR1 MDHEN and CDR2 SYDVKM come from the germline V gene. The CDR3 has 15 amino acids. V gave up 5 bases and J gave up 3 bases; unmatched junction bases: 3. Using reference TRBV28 and TRBJ2-3 for the parts outside the CDR3, the full variable domain is DVKVTQSSRYLVKRTGEKVFLECVQDMDHENMFWYRQDPGLGLRLIYFSYDVKMKEKGDIPEGYSVSREKKERFSLILESASTNQTSMYLCASSGTSGRTDTQYFGPGTRLTVL.

V is TRBV9 and J is TRBJ2-3; D is possibly TRBD2 (6 bases). Trimming removed 0 bases at V and 3 bases at J, with 14 bases between. The CDR3 is made up of 16 amino acids. CDR1 SGDLS and CDR2 YYNGEE come from the germline V gene. Here the CDR3 reads CASSVAVSGTTDTQYF. The CDR3 DNA reads TGTGCCAGCAGCGTAGCCGTTAGCGGAACTACAGATACGCAGTATTTT.

The chain is built from TRBV27 and TRBJ2-7; TRBD2 agrees at 9 bases. The germline V gene encodes CDR1 MNHEY and CDR2 SMNVEV (reference sequence). The CDR3 has 14 amino acids. The trim removed 5 bases at V and 2 bases at J, leaving 4 bases unmatched. The CDR3: CASSKAGGTYEQYF. The CDR3 DNA is TGTGCCAGCAGTAAAGCGGGAGGAACCTACGAGCAGTACTTC.

The chain is built from TRBV24-1 and TRBJ2-1; D remains ambiguous. V lost 7 bases to trimming and J lost 8 bases, with 23 bases between them. The V gene's germline CDR1 is KGHDR and CDR2 SFDVKD. The CDR3 covers 16 residues. The CDR3 is CATSPDHPAPLDEQFF. The DNA for the CDR3 is TGTGCCACCAGCCCAGACCATCCCGCACCTCTGGATGAGCAGTTCTTC.

This chain joins TRBV7-6 and TRBJ2-3, with TRBD1 matching over 9 bases. The CDR3 contains 16 residues. V gave up 5 bases and J gave up 1 base; unmatched junction bases: 7. Germline lookup yields CDR1 SGHVS and CDR2 FNYEAQ. CDR3 DNA sequence: TGTGCCAGCAGCGCCACAGGGGGCAGTGGCACAGATACGCAGTATTTT. This sequence encodes CASSATGGSGTDTQYF. The variable domain in full, completed from reference TRBV7-6 and TRBJ2-3, reads GAGVSQSPRYKVTKRGQDVALRCDPISGHVSLYWYRQALGQGPEFLTYFNYEAQQDKSGLPNDRFSAERPEGSISTLTIQRTEQRDSAMYRCASSATGGSGTDTQYFGPGTRLTVL.

The CDR3 DNA follows: TGCAGCGTCTCCATTGTACGGGGGCCCGGCTATGGCTACACCTTC. It is translated as CSVSIVRGPGYGYTF. V and J are TRBV29-1 and TRBJ1-2, with D maybe TRBD1 (6 bases). Trimming left V 6 bases short and J 4 bases short, with 21 bases between. The CDR3 loop spans 15 amino acids. The germline CDR1 and CDR2 sequences are SQVTM and ANQGSEA.

The chain employs TRBV27 and TRBJ2-5, with TRBD1 matching over 12 bases. The CDR3 is 18 amino acids. Per germline, CDR1 MNHEY and CDR2 SMNVEV (reference sequence). The J segment lost 5 bases and the V segment lost 5 bases, leaving 15 bases of the junction unmatched. The CDR3: CASSPIDPRDRGLETQYF. In DNA form, the CDR3 reads TGTGCCAGCAGTCCTATTGACCCCCGGGACAGGGGGCTGGAGACCCAGTACTTC.

The chain couples TRBV24-1 to TRBJ1-5; 9 bases align to TRBD1. In germline, CDR1 is KGHDR, CDR2 SFDVKD. The CDR3 is made up of 15 amino acids. V dropped 4 bases and J dropped 2; count of bases not matched to a gene: 2. CDR3 residues: CATSDRDRGNQPQHF. Written as DNA, the CDR3 is TGTGCCACCAGTGACCGGGACAGGGGCAATCAGCCCCAGCATTTT.

Comment on this clone: Germline is not matched at one junction end, which may reflect a read error. This chain uses TRBV9 with TRBJ1-4; D not resolved. Germline CDR1 SGDLS, CDR2 YYNGEE. This CDR3 spans 13 amino acids. The CDR3 nucleotides read TGTGCCAGCAGCGTAACCCTTAATGGAAAACTGTTTTTT. Translation: CASSVTLNGKLFF.

The chain couples TRBV6-6 to TRBJ2-7; 10 bases agree with TRBD2. This CDR3 has 14 residues. Trimming took 7 bases from V and 3 from J; bases not matched to a gene: 6. Per the germline V gene, CDR1 is MNHNY and CDR2 is SVGAGI (reference sequence). CDR3 in amino acids: CASTLAGADYEQYF. The CDR3 nucleotides are TGTGCCAGCACGCTAGCGGGAGCGGACTACGAGCAGTACTTC.

V gene TRBV5-1 combines with J gene TRBJ2-7; D tentatively fits TRBD1 or TRBD2 (6 bases each). The CDR3 has 13 residues. Per the germline V gene, CDR1 is SGHRS and CDR2 is YFSETQ. Trimming removed 2 bases from V and 5 bases from J, with 11 bases in between. Here the CDR3 reads CASSLTGRHEQYF. The CDR3 nucleotides read TGCGCCAGCAGCTTAACAGGGAGGCACGAGCAGTACTTC.